The present T cell receptor beta chain was sequenced within a study of cytomegalovirus exposure and HLA in healthy donors. Study results and limitations: Several of the most significant clusters appeared, in a later analysis, to be linked to common viral pathogens. In a later analysis, V- and J-gene trimming of beta chains associated with a DCLRE1C missense variant, replicated independently.

PCR primers comprised 60 Vbeta and 13 Jbeta primers. Assay: immunoSEQ multiplex PCR; the TCRdb copy retains only in-frame clones and omits some. The table shows under 250,000 clones, with about 85% occurring only once. Comment on this clone: Antigen: not known.

The sequencing input was PBMCs. The clonotype was recovered from a girl aged 2 to 9 in good health and CMV-seronegative.

The CDR3 protein is CASSPGTGRVWREQYF. The CDR3 DNA reads as TGTGCCAGCAGTCCTGGGACAGGGAGAGTCTGGCGCGAGCAGTACTTC. This rearrangement joins TRBV27 to TRBJ2-7; 9 nucleotides align to TRBD1. Losses at the gene ends were 5 bases for V and 6 bases for J; bases not matched to a gene: 14. CDR3 size: 16 residues. CDR1 MNHEY and CDR2 SMNVEV come from the germline V gene (reference sequence).